This record concerns one T cell receptor (beta chain) sequence. V lost 3 bases, J lost 6 bases, and 7 bases lay in between. This CDR3 contains 13 residues. CDR1 is SGHDT, CDR2 YYEEEE, per germline. This record comes from a study of blood T cell repertoires in COVID-19. Libraries were prepared by immunoSEQ multiplex PCR; TCRdb keeps only in-frame clonotypes and omits some of them. The sample has under 250,000 clones; about 89% are singletons. The chain recombines TRBV5-6 with TRBJ1-6, with a possible D match to TRBD1 (6 bases). Source material: peripheral blood. The TCR originated in an older woman who had recovered from COVID-19. The DNA of the CDR3 is TGTGCCAGCAGCTGGGGGCCTAATTCACCCCTCCACTTT. As protein: CASSWGPNSPLHF.